The present T cell receptor beta chain was sequenced within a study of molecular identifiers for immune sequencing clone quantification. This clonotype has just a few counts. What it binds is not known. In the sort, naive CD8 T cells were defined as CD8+CD4-CCR7+CD45RA+. Whole-study findings and limits: Jurkat TCR RNA from one cell was spiked into roughly 1 million naive cells, and it was reportedly detectable there.

TCRdb re-analysed the PCR reads in MiXCR, keeping a single row per CDR3 protein. Here the sample spans about 640,000 distinct CDR3 sequences, about 20% being singletons. Trimming removed 4 bases from V and 4 bases from J; junction bases left unmatched: 5. The CDR3 is 17 amino acids. Germline V lookup: CDR1 LGHNA, CDR2 YSLEER. The TCR was taken from a human donor in good health. Some libraries in this study had Jurkat cell RNA spiked in. The chain combines TRBV4-3 with TRBJ2-3; 16 nucleotides agree with TRBD2. Sequenced input: naive CD8+ T cells from blood, with Jurkat cell RNA spiked in. Subset described: FACS-sorted CD8+CD4-CCR7+CD45RA+ naive T cells. The CDR3 region has the DNA TGCGCCAGCAGCCTCGCGGGACTAGCGGGGGGGGCAGATACGCAGTATTTT. Translated: CASSLAGLAGGADTQYF.